The 4 T cell receptor beta chains reported below all come from one sample, sequenced in a study of cytomegalovirus exposure and HLA in healthy donors. The PCR employed 60 Vbeta primers together with 13 Jbeta primers. Sequencing used immunoSEQ multiplex PCR; TCRdb keeps in-frame clones, though not all of them. This sample has about 18,000 clones, with about 70% found just once. The sequenced sample was PBMCs. Receptor source: a man between 18 and 29 years old in good health and CMV-seronegative.

In its sample, this clone was seen a few times. V is TRBV5-1 and J is TRBJ2-1; D ambiguous. This CDR3 has 14 residues. Germline values: CDR1 SGHRS, CDR2 YFSETQ. Trimming stripped 0 bases from V and 5 bases from J, with 9 bases between. The CDR3 DNA reads as TGCGCCAGCAGCTTGGATTCACGGGACAATGAGCAGTTCTTC. It translates to CASSLDSRDNEQFF.

V gene TRBV18 combines with J gene TRBJ1-5, with D hard to call. CDR3 length: 15 residues. In germline, CDR1 is KGHSH, CDR2 LQKENI. V was trimmed by 6 bases and J by 2 bases, leaving 14 bases between them. CDR3 sequence: CASSRSAIGNQPQHF. The DNA for the CDR3 is TGTGCCAGCTCCCGCTCTGCGATCGGCAATCAGCCCCAGCATTTT.

This clone was seen a handful of times. J is TRBJ2-1 and V is TRBV2; TRBD2 matches 8 bases. The CDR3 loop spans 15 amino acids. Trimming removed 7 bases from V and 5 bases from J; junction bases left unmatched: 10. Looked up from germline, CDR1 is SNHLY and CDR2 is FYNNEI. CDR3 sequence: CASNPSGGVHNEQFF. CDR3 DNA sequence: TGTGCCAGCAATCCAAGCGGGGGAGTCCACAATGAGCAGTTCTTC.

The V call is TRBV4-3, the J call TRBJ1-6, with D perhaps matching TRBD1 (6 bases). This CDR3 spans 15 amino acids. V was shortened by 5 bases and J by 10 bases, with 18 bases between the two germline ends. Germline lookup yields CDR1 LGHNA and CDR2 YSLEER. The DNA of the CDR3 is TGCGCCAGCAGCTATGAAACAGGGACGAAGTCACCCCTCCACTTT. Protein product: CASSYETGTKSPLHF.